This T cell receptor (beta chain) was sequenced in a study of T cells after yellow fever vaccination. The wider study: Those fractions that held only low numbers of cells were prepared using the SMART-Seq v4 Ultra Low Input RNA kit. Findings and caveats of the study: Repertoires sorted by FACS could include abundant clonotypes that are contaminants from the bulk population.

Of note for this clonotype: Its antigen is undetermined.

Germline CDR1 SGHVS, CDR2 FNYEAQ. Deletions cut 1 base from V and 0 bases from J, with 10 bases between. The CDR3 extends over 16 amino acids. A 5'RACE template-switching step, the method used to make TCR cDNA, added a universal primer site and UMIs. TCRdb re-called the 5' RACE reads with MiXCR, one entry per CDR3 protein. This table has roughly 300,000 distinct CDR3 sequences, around 6.8% appearing once. The sequenced sample was PBMCs, obtained roughly seven weeks after the first yellow fever vaccination. This chain links TRBV7-6 with TRBJ1-5, with unresolved D. The sequence derives from a man aged 18 to 30 who received the YFV17D yellow fever vaccine. DNA of the CDR3: TGTGCCAGCAGCTTAGGCAGCTACTTTAGCAATCAGCCCCAGCATTTT. This encodes CASSLGSYFSNQPQHF.